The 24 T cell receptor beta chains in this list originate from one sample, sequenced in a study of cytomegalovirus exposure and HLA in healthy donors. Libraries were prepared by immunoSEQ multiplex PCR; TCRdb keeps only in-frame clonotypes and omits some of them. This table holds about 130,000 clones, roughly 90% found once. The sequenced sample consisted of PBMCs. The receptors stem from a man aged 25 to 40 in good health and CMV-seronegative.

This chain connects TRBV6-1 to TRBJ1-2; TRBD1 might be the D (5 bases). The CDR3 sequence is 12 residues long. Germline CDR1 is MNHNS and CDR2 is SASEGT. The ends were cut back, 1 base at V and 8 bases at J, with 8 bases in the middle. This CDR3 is CASSEEGFGYTF. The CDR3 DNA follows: TGTGCCAGCAGTGAAGAGGGGTTCGGCTACACCTTC.

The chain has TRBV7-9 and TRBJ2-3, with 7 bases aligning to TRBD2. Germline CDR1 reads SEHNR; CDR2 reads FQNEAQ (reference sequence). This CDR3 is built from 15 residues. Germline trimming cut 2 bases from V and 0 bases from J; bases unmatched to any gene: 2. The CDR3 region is CASSLLAASTDTQYF. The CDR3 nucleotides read TGTGCCAGCAGCTTACTAGCGGCCAGCACAGATACGCAGTATTTT.

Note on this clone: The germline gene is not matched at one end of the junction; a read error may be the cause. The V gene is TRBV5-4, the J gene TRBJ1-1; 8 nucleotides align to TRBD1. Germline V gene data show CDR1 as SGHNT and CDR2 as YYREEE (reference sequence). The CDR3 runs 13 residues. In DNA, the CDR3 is TGTGCCAGCACCTTGACAGGGGAGACTGAAGCTTTCTTT. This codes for CASTLTGETEAFF.

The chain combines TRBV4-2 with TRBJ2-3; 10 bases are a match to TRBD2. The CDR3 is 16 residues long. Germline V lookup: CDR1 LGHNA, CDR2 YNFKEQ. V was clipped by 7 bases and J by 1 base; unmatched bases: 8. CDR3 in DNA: TGTGCCAGCACCACTAACCTAGCGGGAGGCACAGATACGCAGTATTTT. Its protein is CASTTNLAGGTDTQYF.

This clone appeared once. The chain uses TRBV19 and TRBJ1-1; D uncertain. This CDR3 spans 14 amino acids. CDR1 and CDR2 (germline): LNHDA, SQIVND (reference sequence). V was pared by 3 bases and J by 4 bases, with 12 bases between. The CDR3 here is CASSIGVGSTEAFF. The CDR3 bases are TGTGCCAGTAGTATCGGGGTAGGGAGCACTGAAGCTTTCTTT.

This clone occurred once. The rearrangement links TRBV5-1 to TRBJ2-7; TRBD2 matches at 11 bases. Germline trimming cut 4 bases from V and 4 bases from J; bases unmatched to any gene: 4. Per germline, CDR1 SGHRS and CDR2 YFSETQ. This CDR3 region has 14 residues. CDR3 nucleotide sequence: TGCGCCAGCAGCCCGGGACTAGCGGTTTACGAGCAGTACTTC. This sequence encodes CASSPGLAVYEQYF.

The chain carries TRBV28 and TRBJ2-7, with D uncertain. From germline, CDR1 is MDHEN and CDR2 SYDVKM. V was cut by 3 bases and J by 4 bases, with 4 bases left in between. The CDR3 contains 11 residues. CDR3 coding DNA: TGTGCCAGCAGTTTTCGTTACGAGCAGTACTTC. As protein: CASSFRYEQYF. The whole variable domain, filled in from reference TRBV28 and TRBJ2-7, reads DVKVTQSSRYLVKRTGEKVFLECVQDMDHENMFWYRQDPGLGLRLIYFSYDVKMKEKGDIPEGYSVSREKKERFSLILESASTNQTSMYLCASSFRYEQYFGPGTRLTVT.

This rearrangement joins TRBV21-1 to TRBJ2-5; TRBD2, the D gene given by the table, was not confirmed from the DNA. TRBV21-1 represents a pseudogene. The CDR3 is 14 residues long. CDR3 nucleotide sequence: TGTGCCAGCAGCAAATGGATGGAGGGAGAGACCCAGTACTTC. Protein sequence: CASSKWMEGETQYF.

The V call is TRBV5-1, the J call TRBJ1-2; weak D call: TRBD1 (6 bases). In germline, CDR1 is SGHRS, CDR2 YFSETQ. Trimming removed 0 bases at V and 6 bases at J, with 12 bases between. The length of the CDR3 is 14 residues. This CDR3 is CASSLVQGNDGYTF. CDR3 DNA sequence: TGCGCCAGCAGCTTGGTACAGGGTAATGATGGCTACACCTTC.

CDR3 in DNA: TGTGCCAGCAGCTTAGAGATAGCGGGGGAACAGTACTTC. Its translation: CASSLEIAGEQYF. The rearrangement uses TRBV7-3 and TRBJ2-4; 9 nucleotides agree with TRBD2. The length of the CDR3 is 13 residues. Per germline, CDR1 SGHTA and CDR2 FQGTGA. J was trimmed by 13 bases and V by 2 bases; bases with no gene match: 6.

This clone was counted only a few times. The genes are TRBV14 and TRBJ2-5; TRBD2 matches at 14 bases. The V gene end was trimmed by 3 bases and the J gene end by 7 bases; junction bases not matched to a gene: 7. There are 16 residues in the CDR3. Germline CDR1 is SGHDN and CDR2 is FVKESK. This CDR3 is CASSQTSGRAAWTQYF. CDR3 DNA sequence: TGTGCCAGCAGCCAGACTAGCGGGAGGGCTGCGTGGACCCAGTACTTC.

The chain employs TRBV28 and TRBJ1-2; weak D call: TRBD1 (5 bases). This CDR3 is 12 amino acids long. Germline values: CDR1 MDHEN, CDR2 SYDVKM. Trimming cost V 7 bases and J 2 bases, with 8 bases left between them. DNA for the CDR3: TGTGCCAGCAAGTCAGGGAACTATGGCTACACCTTC. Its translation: CASKSGNYGYTF.

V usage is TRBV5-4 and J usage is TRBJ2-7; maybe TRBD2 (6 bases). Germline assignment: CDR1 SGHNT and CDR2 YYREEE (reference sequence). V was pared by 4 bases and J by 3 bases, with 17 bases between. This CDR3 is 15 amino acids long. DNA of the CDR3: TGTGCCAGCAGCCCCCCCCCGGGAGCAATCTACGAGCAGTACTTC. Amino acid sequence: CASSPPPGAIYEQYF.

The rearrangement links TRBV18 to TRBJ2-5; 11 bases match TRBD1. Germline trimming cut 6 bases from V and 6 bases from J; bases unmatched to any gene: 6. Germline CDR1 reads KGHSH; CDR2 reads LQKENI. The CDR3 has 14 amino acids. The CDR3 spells CASSPLDRGQTQYF. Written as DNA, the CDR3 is TGTGCCAGCTCCCCCTTGGACAGGGGGCAGACCCAGTACTTC.

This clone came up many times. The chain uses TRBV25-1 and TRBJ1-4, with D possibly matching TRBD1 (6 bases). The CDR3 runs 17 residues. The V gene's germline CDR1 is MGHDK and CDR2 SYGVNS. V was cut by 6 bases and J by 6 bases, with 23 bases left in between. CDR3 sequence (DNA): TGTGCCAGCAGCCACCGCTATCTGGGGGCGCTCGATGAAAAACTGTTTTTT. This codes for CASSHRYLGALDEKLFF.

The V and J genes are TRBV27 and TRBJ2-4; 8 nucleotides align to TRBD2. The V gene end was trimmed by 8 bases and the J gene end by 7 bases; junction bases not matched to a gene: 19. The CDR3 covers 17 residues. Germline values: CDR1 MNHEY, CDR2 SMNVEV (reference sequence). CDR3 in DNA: TGTGCCAGCGGCGGGGGGAGCGGGAGCTCTGGGGCTAACATTCAGTACTTC. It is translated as CASGGGSGSSGANIQYF.

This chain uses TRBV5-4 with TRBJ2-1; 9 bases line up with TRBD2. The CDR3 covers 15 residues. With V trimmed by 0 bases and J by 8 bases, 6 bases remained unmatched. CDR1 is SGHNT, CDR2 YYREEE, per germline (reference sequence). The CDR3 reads CASSLEAGGWDEQFF. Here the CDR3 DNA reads TGTGCCAGCAGCTTGGAAGCGGGAGGTTGGGATGAGCAGTTCTTC. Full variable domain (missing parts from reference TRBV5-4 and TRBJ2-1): ETGVTQSPTHLIKTRGQQVTLRCSSQSGHNTVSWYQQALGQGPQFIFQYYREEENGRGNFPPRFSGLQFPNYSSELNVNALELDDSALYLCASSLEAGGWDEQFFGPGTRLTVL.

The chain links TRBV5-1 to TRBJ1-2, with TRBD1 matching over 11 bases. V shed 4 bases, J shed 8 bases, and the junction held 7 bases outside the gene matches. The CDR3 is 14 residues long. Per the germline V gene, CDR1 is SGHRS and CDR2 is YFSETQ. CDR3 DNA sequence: TGCGCCAGCAGCGGGACAGGGGGGATAGAGGGCTACACCTTC. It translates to CASSGTGGIEGYTF. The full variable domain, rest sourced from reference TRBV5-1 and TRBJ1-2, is KAGVTQTPRYLIKTRGQQVTLSCSPISGHRSVSWYQQTPGQGLQFLFEYFSETQRNKGNFPGRFSGRQFSNSRSEMNVSTLELGDSALYLCASSGTGGIEGYTFGSGTRLTVV.

The CDR3 protein is CASSPPAGTGITYEQYF. In nucleotides, the CDR3 is TGTGCCAGCTCACCACCGGCGGGGACAGGGATAACCTACGAGCAGTACTTC. The genes are TRBV18 and TRBJ2-7; 9 bases match TRBD1. This CDR3 comprises 17 residues. Germline V lookup: CDR1 KGHSH, CDR2 LQKENI. The V gene end was trimmed by 0 bases and the J gene end by 2 bases; junction bases not matched to a gene: 8.

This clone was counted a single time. The CDR3 DNA reads as TGTGCCAGCACCGGGACAGGGTTACACGAGCAGTACTTC. It specifies CASTGTGLHEQYF. This rearrangement joins TRBV6-1 to TRBJ2-7, with 9 nucleotides matching TRBD1. Germline V lookup: CDR1 MNHNS, CDR2 SASEGT. There are 13 residues in the CDR3. V lost 7 bases, J lost 5 bases, and 6 bases stayed unmatched.

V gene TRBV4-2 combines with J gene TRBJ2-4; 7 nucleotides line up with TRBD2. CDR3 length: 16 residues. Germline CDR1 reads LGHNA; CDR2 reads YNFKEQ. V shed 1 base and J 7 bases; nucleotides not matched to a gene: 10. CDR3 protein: CASSQGGGRDWNIQYF. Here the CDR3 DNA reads TGTGCCAGCAGCCAAGGAGGCGGGAGAGACTGGAACATTCAGTACTTC.

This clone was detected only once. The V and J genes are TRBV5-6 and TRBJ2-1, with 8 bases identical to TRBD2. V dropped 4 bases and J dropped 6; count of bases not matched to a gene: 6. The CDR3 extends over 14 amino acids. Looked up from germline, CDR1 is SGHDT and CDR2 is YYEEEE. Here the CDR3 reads CASSPVGRANEQFF. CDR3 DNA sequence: TGTGCCAGCAGCCCTGTCGGGAGGGCCAATGAGCAGTTCTTC.

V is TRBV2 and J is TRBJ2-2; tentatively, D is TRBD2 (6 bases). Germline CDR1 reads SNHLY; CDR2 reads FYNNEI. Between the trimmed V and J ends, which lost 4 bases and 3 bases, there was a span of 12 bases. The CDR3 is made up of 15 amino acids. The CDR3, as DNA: TGTGCCAGCAGTGGGTCTAGCGTTTACACCGGGGAGCTGTTTTTT. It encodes CASSGSSVYTGELFF.

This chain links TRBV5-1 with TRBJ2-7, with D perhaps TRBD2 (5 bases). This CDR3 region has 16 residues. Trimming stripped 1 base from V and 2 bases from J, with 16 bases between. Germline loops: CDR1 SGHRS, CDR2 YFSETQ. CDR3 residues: CASSLYVRSEAYEQYF. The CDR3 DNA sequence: TGCGCCAGCAGCTTGTATGTACGGTCGGAGGCCTACGAGCAGTACTTC.